One and the same sample provided the 6 T cell receptor beta chains below, sequenced in a study of beta chain features in type 1 diabetes. Study-level points and caveats: Shortening of TCRB CDR3s, moderate but significant, appeared in all four CD4+ subsets of Type 1 diabetes patients.

Investigators reverse transcribed all isolated RNA, so they sequenced expressed TCRB transcripts. Only in-frame clones appear in the TCRdb table, and some are missing; sequencing was by immunoSEQ multiplex PCR. The table shows 95,000 to 150,000 clones, with 16% occurring only once. For these receptors, no antigen is known. The sample taken for sequencing was central memory CD4+ T cells from blood. These receptors all stem from a man aged 30-40 years with type 1 diabetes.

The table lists this clone with a few counts. The rearrangement uses TRBV30 and TRBJ2-1, with D possibly matching TRBD1 (7 bases). The CDR3 covers 13 residues. Trimming pared 0 bases from V and 9 bases from J, leaving 12 bases between. Germline V gene sequence: CDR1 GTSNPN, CDR2 SVGIG (reference sequence). CDR3 in amino acids: CAWSVAGGSEQFF. CDR3 in DNA: TGTGCCTGGAGTGTGGCAGGGGGGAGTGAGCAGTTCTTC.

This clone was seen at least ten times. The CDR3 bases are TGTGCCAGCAGCGACGCGAACACCGGGGAGCTGTTTTTT. Its translation is CASSDANTGELFF. This chain uses TRBV9 with TRBJ2-2; no clear D. CDR1 is SGDLS and CDR2 is YYNGEE in the germline V gene. Trimming pared 3 bases from V and 0 bases from J, leaving 3 bases between. The CDR3 is made up of 13 amino acids.

This clone has just a few counts. The genes are TRBV7-2 and TRBJ1-4; 7 nucleotides match TRBD1. V lost 5 bases, J lost 5 bases, and 8 bases stayed unmatched. Germline loops: CDR1 SGHTA, CDR2 FQGNSA. This CDR3 contains 15 residues. In DNA form, the CDR3 reads TGTGCCAGCAGCAGGTCGACAGGGAGCAATGAAAAACTGTTTTTT. Residues: CASSRSTGSNEKLFF.

This clone turned up a few times. V and J are TRBV6-5 and TRBJ2-4; 7 bases line up with TRBD1. J lost 8 bases, V lost 0 bases, and 10 bases had no gene match. CDR3 length: 16 residues. Germline CDR1 and CDR2: MNHEY and SVGAGI. The CDR3 here is CASSYSVPGQRDIQYF. DNA of the CDR3: TGTGCCAGCAGTTACTCGGTCCCGGGACAGAGGGACATTCAGTACTTC.

This clone has more than one count but fewer than ten. This chain uses TRBV25-1 with TRBJ2-1, with D perhaps TRBD2 (5 bases). This CDR3 is built from 15 residues. V was trimmed by 3 bases and J by 2 bases, leaving 11 bases between them. CDR1 and CDR2 from the germline V gene are MGHDK and SYGVNS. CDR3 nucleotide sequence: TGTGCCAGCAGTGAGGCAGCGGCTCCCTACAATGAGCAGTTCTTC. Protein product: CASSEAAAPYNEQFF. Using reference TRBV25-1 and TRBJ2-1 for the parts outside the CDR3, the full variable domain is EADIYQTPRYLVIGTGKKITLECSQTMGHDKMYWYQQDPGMELHLIHYSYGVNSTEKGDLSSESTVSRIRTEHFPLTLESARPSHTSQYLCASSEAAAPYNEQFFGPGTRLTVL.

The V call is TRBV7-2, the J call TRBJ2-3, with D perhaps assigned TRBD1 or TRBD2 (5 bases each). The germline V gene encodes CDR1 SGHTA and CDR2 FQGNSA. The CDR3 runs to 13 residues. Trimming shortened V by 1 base and J by 4 bases, and 6 bases separated the two germline ends. The CDR3 coding sequence is TGTGCCAGCAGCTTAGTGGGGGCAGATACGCAGTATTTT. Its translation: CASSLVGADTQYF.